This T cell receptor (beta chain) was identified during a study of PD-L1 blockade in urothelial cancer. Overall study context: Between 0 and 3 chemotherapy regimens preceded treatment for each patient.

This table comes from immunoSEQ multiplex PCR, and its TCRdb copy is limited to in-frame clones, with some not included. The data hold tens of thousands of clones, with roughly 75% observed a single time. Time point defined: pretreatment peripheral blood. The sample consisted of PBMCs, taken around atezolizumab (anti-PD-L1) treatment. The receptor comes from a man between 65 and 79 years old with urothelial cancer.

This CDR3 reads CASSPRSSNQPQHF. CDR3 sequence (DNA): TGTGCCAGCAGCCCCCGTTCGAGCAATCAGCCCCAGCATTTT. V usage is TRBV7-8 and J usage is TRBJ1-5; no reliable D call. Trimming shortened V by 5 bases and J by 1 base, and 9 bases separated the two germline ends. Germline lookup yields CDR1 SGHVS and CDR2 FQNEAQ. This CDR3 spans 14 amino acids.